The T cell receptor beta chain described here comes from a study of control samples from healthy donors and cancer patients. TCRdb's copy holds only in-frame clones and misses some; the assay was immunoSEQ multiplex PCR. The sample holds about 150,000 clones, roughly 94% seen once. Unmatched junction bases numbered 3, after V lost 6 bases and J lost 3 bases. The germline V gene encodes CDR1 SNHLY and CDR2 FYNNEI. The CDR3 consists of 13 residues. Specimen: blood. The sequence came from a man between 40 and 49 years old in good health. V gene TRBV2 combines with J gene TRBJ1-2; 8 bases map to TRBD1. The CDR3 region has the DNA TGTGCCAGCAGCCTACAGGGGGACTATGGCTACACCTTC. This encodes CASSLQGDYGYTF.